This T cell receptor (beta chain) is from a study of CD8 T cells in ankylosing spondylitis. Study-wide results and caveats: Disease-linked clones were reportedly significantly enriched in matched ankylosing spondylitis synovial fluid. Earlier reports found some motif variants in synovial fluid and blood in reactive arthritis. A motif in TCR beta, a set of fewer than ten highly homologous variants, appeared characteristic of ankylosing spondylitis blood.

Looked up from germline, CDR1 is MNHNS and CDR2 is SASEGT. Trimming left V 7 bases short and J 3 bases short, with 12 bases between. The CDR3 extends over 13 amino acids. For this clonotype: Its antigen is currently unknown.

As the method for making TCR beta libraries, quantitative 5'-RACE with molecular barcodes was used. TCRdb reprocessed the 5' RACE reads with MiXCR, giving one entry per CDR3 protein. This table holds 210,000 or so distinct CDR3 sequences, roughly 24% found once. The source of this sequence is a male donor with ankylosing spondylitis or in good health (not recorded which). The specimen sequenced was blood, either unsorted or a sorted T cell fraction (not recorded which). The chain joins TRBV6-1 to TRBJ1-1; the D gene is possibly TRBD1 (6 bases). Written as DNA, the CDR3 is TGTGCCAGCACGAACAGGGCTGACACTGAAGCTTTCTTT. Residues: CASTNRADTEAFF.